This TCR beta chain was captured by sequencing in a study of T cell changes during pregnancy in multiple sclerosis. Using immunoSEQ multiplex PCR, the repertoire was profiled, and TCRdb retains in-frame clones only, with some absent. The sample comprises about 52,000 clones, roughly 92% of which are singletons, and 0.65% to 0.85% rests with the top ten. CDR1 is SNHLY and CDR2 is FYNNEI in the germline V gene. The CDR3 runs to 16 residues. V dropped 6 bases and J dropped 5; count of bases not matched to a gene: 11. The receptor's source is a female donor with multiple sclerosis, enrolled in a pregnancy study. J is TRBJ2-2 and V is TRBV2; 8 bases match TRBD2. The starting material was CD4+ T cells from peripheral blood mononuclear cells, obtained in the third trimester of pregnancy. In nucleotides, the CDR3 is TGTGCCAGCAGGGGCGCGGGGCGGGGGGTTACCGGGGAGCTGTTTTTT. Protein product: CASRGAGRGVTGELFF.